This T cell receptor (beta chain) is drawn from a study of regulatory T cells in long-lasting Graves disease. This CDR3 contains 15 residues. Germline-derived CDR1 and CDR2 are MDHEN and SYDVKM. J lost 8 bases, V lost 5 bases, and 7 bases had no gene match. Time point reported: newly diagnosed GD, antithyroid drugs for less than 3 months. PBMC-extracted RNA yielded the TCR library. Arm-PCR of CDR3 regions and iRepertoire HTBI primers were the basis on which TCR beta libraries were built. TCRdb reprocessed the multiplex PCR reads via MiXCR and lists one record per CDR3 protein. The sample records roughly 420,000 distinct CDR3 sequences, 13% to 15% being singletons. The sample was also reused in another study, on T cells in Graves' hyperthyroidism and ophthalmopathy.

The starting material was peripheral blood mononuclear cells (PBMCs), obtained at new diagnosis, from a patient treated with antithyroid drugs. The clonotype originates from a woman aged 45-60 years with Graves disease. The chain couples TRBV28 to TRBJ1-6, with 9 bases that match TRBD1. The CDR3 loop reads CASSPSTGGDSPLHF. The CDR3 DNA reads TGTGCCAGCAGTCCTTCGACAGGGGGTGATTCACCCCTCCACTTT.